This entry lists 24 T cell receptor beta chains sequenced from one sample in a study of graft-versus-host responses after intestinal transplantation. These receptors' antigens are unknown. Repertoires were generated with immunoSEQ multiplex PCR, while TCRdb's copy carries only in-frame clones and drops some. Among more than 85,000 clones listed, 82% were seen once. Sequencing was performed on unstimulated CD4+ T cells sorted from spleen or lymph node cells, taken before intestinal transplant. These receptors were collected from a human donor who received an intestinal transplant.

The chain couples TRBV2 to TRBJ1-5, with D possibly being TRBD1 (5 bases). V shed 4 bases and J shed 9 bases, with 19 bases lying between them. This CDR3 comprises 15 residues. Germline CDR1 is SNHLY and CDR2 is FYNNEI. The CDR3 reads CASSGAPRDFRPQHF. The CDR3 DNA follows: TGTGCCAGCAGTGGGGCCCCCAGGGATTTTAGGCCCCAGCATTTT. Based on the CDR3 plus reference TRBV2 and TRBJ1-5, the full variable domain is EPEVTQTPSHQVTQMGQEVILRCVPISNHLYFYWYRQILGQKVEFLVSFYNNEISEKSEIFDDQFSVERPDGSNFTLKIRSTKLEDSAMYFCASSGAPRDFRPQHFGDGTRLSIL.

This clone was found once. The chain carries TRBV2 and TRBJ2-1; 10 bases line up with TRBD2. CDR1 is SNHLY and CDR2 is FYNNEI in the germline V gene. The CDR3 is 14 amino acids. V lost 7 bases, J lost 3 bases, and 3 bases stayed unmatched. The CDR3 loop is CASNPSGGYNEQFF. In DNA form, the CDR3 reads TGTGCCAGCAATCCTAGCGGGGGCTACAATGAGCAGTTCTTC.

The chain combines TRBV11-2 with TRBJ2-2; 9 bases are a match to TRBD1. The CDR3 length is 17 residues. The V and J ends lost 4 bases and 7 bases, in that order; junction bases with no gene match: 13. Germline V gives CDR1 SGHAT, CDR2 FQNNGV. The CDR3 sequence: CASSSLSRDRVHGELFF. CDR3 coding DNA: TGTGCCAGCAGCTCCCTTTCCCGGGACAGGGTACACGGGGAGCTGTTTTTT.

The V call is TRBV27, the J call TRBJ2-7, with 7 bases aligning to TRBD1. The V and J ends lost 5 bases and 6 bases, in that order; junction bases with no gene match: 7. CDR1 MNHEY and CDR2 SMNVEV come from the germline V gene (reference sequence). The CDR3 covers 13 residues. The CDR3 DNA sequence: TGTGCCAGCAGTGACCCTGACAGGGCCGAGCAGTACTTC. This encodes CASSDPDRAEQYF.

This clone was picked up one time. This CDR3 reads CASLGEGSTEAFF. As DNA, the CDR3 is TGTGCCAGTTTGGGGGAGGGAAGTACTGAAGCTTTCTTT. The V gene is TRBV2, the J gene TRBJ1-1; TRBD1 is a possible D gene (5 bases). The CDR3 runs 13 residues. V was trimmed by 9 bases and J by 5 bases, leaving 16 bases between them. Germline loops: CDR1 SNHLY, CDR2 FYNNEI. The full variable domain, rest sourced from reference TRBV2 and TRBJ1-1, is EPEVTQTPSHQVTQMGQEVILRCVPISNHLYFYWYRQILGQKVEFLVSFYNNEISEKSEIFDDQFSVERPDGSNFTLKIRSTKLEDSAMYFCASLGEGSTEAFFGQGTRLTVV.

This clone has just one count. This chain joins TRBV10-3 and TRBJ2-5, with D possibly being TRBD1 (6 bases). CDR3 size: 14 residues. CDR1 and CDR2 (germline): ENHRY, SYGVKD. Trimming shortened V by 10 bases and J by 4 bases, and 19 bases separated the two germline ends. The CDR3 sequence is CATQYRDVLETQYF. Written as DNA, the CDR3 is TGTGCCACCCAATACAGGGACGTGTTAGAGACCCAGTACTTC.

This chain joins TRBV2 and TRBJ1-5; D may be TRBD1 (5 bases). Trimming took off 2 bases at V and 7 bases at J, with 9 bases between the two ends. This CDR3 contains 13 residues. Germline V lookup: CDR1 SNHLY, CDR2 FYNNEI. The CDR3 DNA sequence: TGTGCCAGCAGTGAAAGGGGTGGACAGCCCCAGCATTTT. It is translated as CASSERGGQPQHF.

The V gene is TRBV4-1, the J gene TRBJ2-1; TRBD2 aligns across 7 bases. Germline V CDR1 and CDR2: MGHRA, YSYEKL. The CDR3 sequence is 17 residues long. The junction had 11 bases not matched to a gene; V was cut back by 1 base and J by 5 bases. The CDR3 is CASSQGFGGGPNNEQFF. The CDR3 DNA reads TGCGCCAGCAGCCAAGGCTTTGGGGGAGGGCCCAACAATGAGCAGTTCTTC.

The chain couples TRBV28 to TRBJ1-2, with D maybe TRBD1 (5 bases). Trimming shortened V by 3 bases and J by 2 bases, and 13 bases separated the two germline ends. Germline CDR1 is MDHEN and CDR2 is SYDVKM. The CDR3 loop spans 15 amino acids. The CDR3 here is CASSLGQWTNYGYTF. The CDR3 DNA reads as TGTGCCAGCAGTTTGGGGCAGTGGACAAACTATGGCTACACCTTC.

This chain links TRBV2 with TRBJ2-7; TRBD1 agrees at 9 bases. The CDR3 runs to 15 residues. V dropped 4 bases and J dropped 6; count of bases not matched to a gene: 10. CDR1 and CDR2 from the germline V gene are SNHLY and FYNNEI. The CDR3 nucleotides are TGTGCCAGCAGTGTTAGTGACAGGGGGGTTAGCGAGCAGTACTTC. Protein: CASSVSDRGVSEQYF.

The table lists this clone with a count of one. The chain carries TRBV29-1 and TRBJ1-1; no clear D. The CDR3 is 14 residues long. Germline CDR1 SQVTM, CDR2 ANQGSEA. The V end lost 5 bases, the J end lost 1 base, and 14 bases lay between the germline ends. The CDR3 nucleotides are TGCAGCGTTCAACCCAGATTCTCGAACACTGAAGCTTTCTTT. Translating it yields CSVQPRFSNTEAFF.

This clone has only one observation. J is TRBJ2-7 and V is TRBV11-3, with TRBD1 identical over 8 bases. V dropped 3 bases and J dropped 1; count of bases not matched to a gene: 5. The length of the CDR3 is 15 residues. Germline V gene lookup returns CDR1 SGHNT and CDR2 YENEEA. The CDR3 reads CASSFGQGGSYEQYF. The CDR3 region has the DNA TGTGCCAGCAGCTTTGGACAGGGCGGATCCTACGAGCAGTACTTC. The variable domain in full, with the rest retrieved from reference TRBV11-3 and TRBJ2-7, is EAGVVQSPRYKIIEKKQPVAFWCNPISGHNTLYWYLQNLGQGPELLIRYENEEAVDDSQLPKDRFSAERLKGVDSTLKIQPAELGDSAVYLCASSFGQGGSYEQYFGPGTRLTVT.

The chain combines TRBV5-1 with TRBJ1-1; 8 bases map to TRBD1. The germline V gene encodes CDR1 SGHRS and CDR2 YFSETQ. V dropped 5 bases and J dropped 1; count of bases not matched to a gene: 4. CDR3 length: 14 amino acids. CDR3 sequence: CASRQDRGNTEAFF. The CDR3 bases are TGCGCCAGCAGACAAGACAGGGGGAACACTGAAGCTTTCTTT.

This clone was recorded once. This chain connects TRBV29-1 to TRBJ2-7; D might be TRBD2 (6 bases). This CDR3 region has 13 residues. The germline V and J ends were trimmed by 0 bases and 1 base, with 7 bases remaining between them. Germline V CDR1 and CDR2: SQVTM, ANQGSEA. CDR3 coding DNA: TGCAGCGTTGAAGAACGGGGGTCCTACGAGCAGTACTTC. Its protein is CSVEERGSYEQYF.

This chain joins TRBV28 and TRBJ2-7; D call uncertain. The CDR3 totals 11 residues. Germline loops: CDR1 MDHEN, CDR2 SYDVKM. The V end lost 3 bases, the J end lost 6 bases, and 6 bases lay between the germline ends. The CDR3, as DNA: TGTGCCAGCAGTTTCATGTTCGAGCAGTACTTC. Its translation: CASSFMFEQYF.

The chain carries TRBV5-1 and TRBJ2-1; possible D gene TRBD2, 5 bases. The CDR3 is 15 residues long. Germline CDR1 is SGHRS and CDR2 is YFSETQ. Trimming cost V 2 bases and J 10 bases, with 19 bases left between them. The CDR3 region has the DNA TGCGCCAGCAGCTTATTAGCGACATACACACGCGAGCAGTTCTTC. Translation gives CASSLLATYTREQFF.

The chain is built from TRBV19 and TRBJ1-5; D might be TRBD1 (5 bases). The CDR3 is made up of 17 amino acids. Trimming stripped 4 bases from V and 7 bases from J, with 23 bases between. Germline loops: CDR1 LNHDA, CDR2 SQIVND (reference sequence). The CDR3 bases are TGTGCCAGTAGTAGGCCCCGCGGCAGCCCCTCAGGGCAGCCCCAGCATTTT. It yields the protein CASSRPRGSPSGQPQHF. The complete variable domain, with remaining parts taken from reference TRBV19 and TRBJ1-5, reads DGGITQSPKYLFRKEGQNVTLSCEQNLNHDAMYWYRQDPGQGLRLIYYSQIVNDFQKGDIAEGYSVSREKKESFPLTVTSAQKNPTAFYLCASSRPRGSPSGQPQHFGDGTRLSIL.

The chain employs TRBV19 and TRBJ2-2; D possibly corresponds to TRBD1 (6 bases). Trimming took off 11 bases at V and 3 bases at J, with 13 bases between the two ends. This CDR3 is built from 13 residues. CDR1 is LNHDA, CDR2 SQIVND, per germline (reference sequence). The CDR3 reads CASGTRDTGELFF. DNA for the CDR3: TGTGCCTCGGGGACACGGGACACCGGGGAGCTGTTTTTT.

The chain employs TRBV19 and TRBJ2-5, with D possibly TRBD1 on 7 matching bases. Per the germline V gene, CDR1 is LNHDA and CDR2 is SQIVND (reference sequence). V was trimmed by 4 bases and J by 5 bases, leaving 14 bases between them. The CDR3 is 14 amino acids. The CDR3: CASSTGGGAETQYF. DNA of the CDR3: TGTGCCAGTAGTACCGGAGGGGGCGCGGAGACCCAGTACTTC. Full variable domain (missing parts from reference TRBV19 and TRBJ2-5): DGGITQSPKYLFRKEGQNVTLSCEQNLNHDAMYWYRQDPGQGLRLIYYSQIVNDFQKGDIAEGYSVSREKKESFPLTVTSAQKNPTAFYLCASSTGGGAETQYFGPGTRLLVL.

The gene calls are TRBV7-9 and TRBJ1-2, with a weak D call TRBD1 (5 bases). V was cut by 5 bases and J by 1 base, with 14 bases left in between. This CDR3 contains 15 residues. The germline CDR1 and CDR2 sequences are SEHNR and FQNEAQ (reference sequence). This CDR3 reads CASSKSGGGNYGYTF. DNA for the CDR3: TGTGCCAGCAGCAAATCGGGCGGGGGTAACTATGGCTACACCTTC.

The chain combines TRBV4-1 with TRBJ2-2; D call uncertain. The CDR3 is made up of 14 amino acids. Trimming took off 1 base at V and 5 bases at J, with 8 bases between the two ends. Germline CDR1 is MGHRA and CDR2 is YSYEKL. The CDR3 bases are TGCGCCAGCAGCCAAGCTGGTAGAACCGGGGAGCTGTTTTTT. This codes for CASSQAGRTGELFF.

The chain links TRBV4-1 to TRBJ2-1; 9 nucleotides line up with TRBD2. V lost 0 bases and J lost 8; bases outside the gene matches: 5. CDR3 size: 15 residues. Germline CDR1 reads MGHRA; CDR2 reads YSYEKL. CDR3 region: CASSQEGTSFHEQFF. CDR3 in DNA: TGCGCCAGCAGCCAAGAAGGGACTAGCTTCCATGAGCAGTTCTTC.

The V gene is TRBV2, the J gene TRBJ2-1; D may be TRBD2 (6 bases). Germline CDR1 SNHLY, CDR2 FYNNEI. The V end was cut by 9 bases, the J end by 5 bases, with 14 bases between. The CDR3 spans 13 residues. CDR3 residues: CASSKERDNEQFF. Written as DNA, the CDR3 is TGTGCCAGTTCAAAGGAGCGGGACAATGAGCAGTTCTTC.

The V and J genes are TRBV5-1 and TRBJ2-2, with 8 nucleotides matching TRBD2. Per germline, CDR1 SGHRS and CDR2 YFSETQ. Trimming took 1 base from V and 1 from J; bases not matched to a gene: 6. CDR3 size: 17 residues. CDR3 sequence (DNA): TGCGCCAGCAGCTTGTTGGCGGGAGGCCTGAACACCGGGGAGCTGTTTTTT. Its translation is CASSLLAGGLNTGELFF.